These 24 T cell receptor beta chains were sequenced from one sample in a study of T cells after yellow fever vaccination (dated by TCRdb to between 2018 and 2021). The treatment or condition label, as the study defines it: live attenuated yellow fever vaccine strain. Libraries were prepared through 5' RACE. The sequencer listed for this sample is Illumina NovaSeq 6000. Clones were called with MiXCR by TCRdb after fastp trimmed the public reads at Q25, and only in-frame beta chains were retained. CDR3 protein duplicates are merged, each entry listing the most common genes and DNA. The sample table contains fewer than 450,000 distinct CDR3 sequences; only one count was recorded for approximately 4% of them. In total, the top ten clones hold 20% to 25% of the sample. Material: PBMCs, obtained 5 days after the yellow fever booster vaccination. These receptors were obtained from a man aged 18 to 35 who received the YFV17D yellow fever vaccine.

In its sample, this clonotype was seen a few times. V and J are TRBV25-1 and TRBJ1-1; D ambiguous. Germline CDR1 reads MGHDK; CDR2 reads SYGVNS. The ends were cut back, 4 bases at V and 7 bases at J, with 13 bases in the middle. This CDR3 is 13 amino acids long. As DNA, the CDR3 is TGTGCCAGCAGTGCCGATGAGAGGAATGAAGCTTTCTTT. It translates to CASSADERNEAFF. The full variable domain, in which reference TRBV25-1 and TRBJ1-1 provide the parts outside the CDR3, is EADIYQTPRYLVIGTGKKITLECSQTMGHDKMYWYQQDPGMELHLIHYSYGVNSTEKGDLSSESTVSRIRTEHFPLTLESARPSHTSQYLCASSADERNEAFFGQGTRLTVV.

The chain employs TRBV7-2 and TRBJ1-5; 9 nucleotides agree with TRBD1. V shed 5 bases, J shed 6 bases, and the junction held 8 bases outside the gene matches. This CDR3 has 15 amino acids. Per the germline V gene, CDR1 is SGHTA and CDR2 is FQGNSA. CDR3 sequence reads: CASSPGQGSVQPQHF. The CDR3 coding sequence is TGTGCCAGCAGCCCCGGACAGGGGAGTGTTCAGCCCCAGCATTTT. The full variable domain, with the rest looked up from reference TRBV7-2 and TRBJ1-5, is GAGVSQSPSNKVTEKGKDVELRCDPISGHTALYWYRQSLGQGLEFLIYFQGNSAPDKSGLPSDRFSAERTGGSVSTLTIQRTQQEDSAVYLCASSPGQGSVQPQHFGDGTRLSIL.

This clonotype was counted at least ten times. This sequence joins TRBV7-2 and TRBJ1-5, with TRBD1 matching 7 bases. Germline CDR1 is SGHTA and CDR2 is FQGNSA. The CDR3 totals 14 residues. The junction had 3 bases not matched to a gene; V was cut back by 4 bases and J by 3 bases. The CDR3 spells CASSSTGINQPQHF. DNA of the CDR3: TGTGCCAGCAGCTCGACAGGGATCAATCAGCCCCAGCATTTT.

With regard to this clonotype: This may arise from a read error, as a much more abundant clone is one base away. For the CDR3, the DNA is TGCGCCAGCAGCTCCTCCGGGTCAGGCGAAGAGACCCAGTACTTC. It yields the protein CASSSSGSGEETQYF. V and J are TRBV5-1 and TRBJ2-5; D not resolved. V was trimmed by 3 bases and J by 3 bases, leaving 15 bases between them. CDR1 is SGHRS, CDR2 YFSETQ, per germline. The CDR3 extends over 15 amino acids.

This clonotype appeared many times. The rearrangement links TRBV5-4 to TRBJ2-3; 8 nucleotides agree with TRBD1. This CDR3 spans 16 amino acids. Germline CDR1 and CDR2: SGHNT and YYREEE (reference sequence). Trimming removed 5 bases from V and 3 bases from J; junction bases left unmatched: 11. CDR3 in DNA: TGTGCCAGCAGTTCGCGCCGACAGGGGCGGACAGATACGCAGTATTTT. This sequence encodes CASSSRRQGRTDTQYF.

This clonotype has at least ten counts. The genes are TRBV15 and TRBJ2-5; D ambiguous. Trimming cost V 5 bases and J 0 bases, with 10 bases left between them. CDR3 length: 14 residues. Per germline, CDR1 LNHNV and CDR2 YYDKDF (reference sequence). The DNA of the CDR3 is TGTGCCACCAGCCTTAACTGGAACCAAGAGACCCAGTACTTC. This encodes CATSLNWNQETQYF.

This clonotype has ten or more counts. The rearrangement joins TRBV5-1 to TRBJ2-3; possibly TRBD2 for D (5 bases). The CDR3 consists of 14 residues. Per germline, CDR1 SGHRS and CDR2 YFSETQ. V lost 3 bases, J lost 2 bases, and 10 bases lay in between. This chain's CDR3 is CASSWTPVTDTQYF. The DNA of the CDR3 is TGCGCCAGCAGCTGGACTCCTGTCACAGATACGCAGTATTTT.

This sequence joins TRBV9 and TRBJ2-5; no clear D. The CDR3 has 15 amino acids. Germline CDR1 is SGDLS and CDR2 is YYNGEE. V dropped 0 bases and J dropped 3 bases, with 12 bases sitting between them. The CDR3 DNA reads TGTGCCAGCAGCGTAGCCCAGGACGCGAAAGAGACCCAGTACTTC. The encoded protein is CASSVAQDAKETQYF. Using reference TRBV9 and TRBJ2-5 for the parts outside the CDR3, the full variable domain is DSGVTQTPKHLITATGQRVTLRCSPRSGDLSVYWYQQSLDQGLQFLIQYYNGEERAKGNILERFSAQQFPDLHSELNLSSLELGDSALYFCASSVAQDAKETQYFGPGTRLLVL.

This chain joins TRBV9 and TRBJ1-2, with D possibly matching TRBD1 (5 bases). The CDR3 runs 15 residues. CDR1 is SGDLS, CDR2 YYNGEE, per germline. V shed 0 bases and J shed 0 bases, with 9 bases lying between them. The CDR3, as DNA: TGTGCCAGCAGCGTAGGACAGCAAACTAACTATGGCTACACCTTC. Its translation: CASSVGQQTNYGYTF. Using reference TRBV9 and TRBJ1-2 for the parts outside the CDR3, the full variable domain is DSGVTQTPKHLITATGQRVTLRCSPRSGDLSVYWYQQSLDQGLQFLIQYYNGEERAKGNILERFSAQQFPDLHSELNLSSLELGDSALYFCASSVGQQTNYGYTFGSGTRLTVV.

The V and J genes are TRBV9 and TRBJ1-1; tentative D call: TRBD1 (5 bases). Germline V gene lookup returns CDR1 SGDLS and CDR2 YYNGEE. Trimming took 4 bases from V and 6 from J, leaving 25 bases between them. This CDR3 has 17 amino acids. In nucleotides, the CDR3 is TGTGCCAGCAGCTACGCACTGGACGGCAGGGCCTCGGCTGAAGCTTTCTTT. This codes for CASSYALDGRASAEAFF.

Only a few counts were recorded for this clonotype. V and J are TRBV4-3 and TRBJ1-1; D is possibly TRBD1 (6 bases). Trimming took 8 bases from V and 6 from J, leaving 13 bases between them. From germline, CDR1 is LGHNA and CDR2 YSLEER. CDR3 size: 12 residues. The CDR3 sequence: CASPDRRPEAFF. The CDR3 bases are TGCGCCAGCCCCGACAGGCGGCCTGAAGCTTTCTTT.

This clonotype was counted many times. This chain links TRBV6-2 or TRBV6-3 with TRBJ2-3; D ambiguous. The CDR3 extends over 14 amino acids. The V gene's germline CDR1 is MNHEY and CDR2 SVGEGT. Trimming stripped 0 bases from V and 0 bases from J, with 4 bases between. The CDR3 DNA reads TGTGCCAGCAGTTACTCGACTAGCACAGATACGCAGTATTTT. Translating gives CASSYSTSTDTQYF.

In its sample, this clonotype was seen a few times. The J gene is TRBJ2-7, the V gene TRBV23-1; D is perhaps TRBD1 or TRBD2 (5 bases each). TRBV23-1 is treated as an ORF (open reading frame) with a function not yet certain. This CDR3 is built from 17 residues. V lost 0 bases and J lost 0, with 15 bases in between. For the CDR3, the DNA is TGCGCCAGCAGTCAATCAAGTCGGGGCGGTAGCTCCTACGAGCAGTACTTC. Amino acid sequence: CASSQSSRGGSSYEQYF.

In its sample, this clonotype was seen many times. This chain links TRBV7-2 with TRBJ1-2, with a tentative D call TRBD1 (5 bases). The CDR3 spans 12 residues. V was pared by 3 bases and J by 6 bases, with 8 bases between. Germline CDR1 reads SGHTA; CDR2 reads FQGNSA. The CDR3 nucleotides are TGTGCCAGCAGCTTCGAGGGACATGGCTACACCTTC. As protein: CASSFEGHGYTF.

The chain links TRBV2 to TRBJ1-5; 11 bases line up with TRBD1. The V segment lost 5 bases and the J segment 6 bases; nucleotides outside the gene matches: 6. The CDR3 sequence is 15 residues long. CDR1 and CDR2 from the germline V gene are SNHLY and FYNNEI. CDR3 sequence reads: CASSSDRGRGQPQHF. The CDR3 DNA is TGTGCCAGCAGTTCGGACAGGGGGCGCGGTCAGCCCCAGCATTTT.

This clonotype came up many times. V is TRBV7-9 and J is TRBJ1-2, with 8 bases aligning to TRBD1. In germline, CDR1 is SEHNR, CDR2 FQNEAQ (reference sequence). The CDR3 is 16 amino acids. The V and J ends lost 2 bases and 7 bases, in that order; junction bases with no gene match: 12. The CDR3 reads CASSLMQGAILGGYTF. The CDR3 DNA is TGTGCCAGCAGCTTAATGCAGGGGGCTATCCTCGGTGGCTACACCTTC.

This clonotype was found many times. The chain is built from TRBV5-5 and TRBJ1-4; D unclear. Between the trimmed V and J ends, which lost 0 bases and 6 bases, there was a span of 9 bases. The CDR3 extends over 14 amino acids. CDR1 is SGHKS and CDR2 is YYEKEE in the germline V gene (reference sequence). This CDR3 is CASSLGLGHEKLFF. The CDR3 DNA follows: TGTGCCAGCAGCTTGGGATTGGGCCATGAAAAACTGTTTTTT.

This clonotype was picked up a small number of times. The CDR3 DNA is TGCAGCGTTGTGTTCGGGGACAGGGCCTACGAGCAGTACTTC. Its protein is CSVVFGDRAYEQYF. The chain recombines TRBV29-1 with TRBJ2-7; 9 bases fit TRBD1. The V gene end was trimmed by 4 bases and the J gene end by 2 bases; junction bases not matched to a gene: 6. There are 14 residues in the CDR3. Germline loops: CDR1 SQVTM, CDR2 ANQGSEA.

This sequence joins TRBV5-5 and TRBJ2-3; D remains ambiguous. This CDR3 has 13 residues. From germline, CDR1 is SGHKS and CDR2 YYEKEE (reference sequence). V lost 3 bases to trimming and J lost 14 bases, with 19 bases between them. CDR3: CASSYSRVTWGYF. For the CDR3, the DNA is TGTGCCAGCAGCTACTCCCGGGTTACCTGGGGGTATTTT. Complete variable domain (other parts from reference TRBV5-5 and TRBJ2-3): DAGVTQSPTHLIKTRGQQVTLRCSPISGHKSVSWYQQVLGQGPQFIFQYYEKEERGRGNFPDRFSARQFPNYSSELNVNALLLGDSALYLCASSYSRVTWGYFGPGTRLTVL.

This clonotype was observed many times. The V gene is TRBV6-5, the J gene TRBJ2-5; D uncertain. The CDR3 is made up of 12 amino acids. V shed 3 bases and J shed 11 bases, with 13 bases lying between them. In germline, CDR1 is MNHEY, CDR2 SVGAGI. The CDR3 region has the DNA TGTGCCAGCAGTTATTCTCCATTGCCTCAGTACTTC. Translating it yields CASSYSPLPQYF.

The chain carries TRBV15 and TRBJ1-2, with D tentatively TRBD1 (5 bases). Trimming removed 4 bases from V and 8 bases from J, with 11 bases in between. The CDR3 has 12 residues. Germline CDR1 and CDR2: LNHNV and YYDKDF (reference sequence). CDR3 sequence: CATSTDWGGYTF. The CDR3 DNA follows: TGTGCCACCAGCACAGATTGGGGGGGCTACACCTTC.

The rearrangement links TRBV2 to TRBJ1-3; D unclear. Looked up from germline, CDR1 is SNHLY and CDR2 is FYNNEI. Deletions cut 1 base from V and 6 bases from J, with 1 base between. The CDR3 runs 11 residues. The CDR3 DNA is TGTGCCAGCAGTGAAGTAAACACCATATATTTT. This translates into CASSEVNTIYF. Full variable domain (missing parts from reference TRBV2 and TRBJ1-3): EPEVTQTPSHQVTQMGQEVILRCVPISNHLYFYWYRQILGQKVEFLVSFYNNEISEKSEIFDDQFSVERPDGSNFTLKIRSTKLEDSAMYFCASSEVNTIYFGEGSWLTVV.

This clonotype was seen more than once but under ten times. The chain joins TRBV6-5 to TRBJ2-5, with D uncertain. This CDR3 has 14 residues. The ends were cut back, 0 bases at V and 5 bases at J, with 10 bases in the middle. Germline CDR1 is MNHEY and CDR2 is SVGAGI. The CDR3 reads CASSYSTWMETQYF. DNA of the CDR3: TGTGCCAGCAGTTACTCGACTTGGATGGAGACCCAGTACTTC.

This clonotype was recorded many times. The chain employs TRBV5-1 and TRBJ2-1; 11 bases map to TRBD2. V lost 1 base, J lost 9 bases, and 6 bases stayed unmatched. CDR3 size: 15 residues. Germline lookup yields CDR1 SGHRS and CDR2 YFSETQ. CDR3 bases: TGCGCCAGCAGCTTGATACTAGCGGGGGCGGGTGAGCAGTTCTTC. The encoded protein is CASSLILAGAGEQFF.